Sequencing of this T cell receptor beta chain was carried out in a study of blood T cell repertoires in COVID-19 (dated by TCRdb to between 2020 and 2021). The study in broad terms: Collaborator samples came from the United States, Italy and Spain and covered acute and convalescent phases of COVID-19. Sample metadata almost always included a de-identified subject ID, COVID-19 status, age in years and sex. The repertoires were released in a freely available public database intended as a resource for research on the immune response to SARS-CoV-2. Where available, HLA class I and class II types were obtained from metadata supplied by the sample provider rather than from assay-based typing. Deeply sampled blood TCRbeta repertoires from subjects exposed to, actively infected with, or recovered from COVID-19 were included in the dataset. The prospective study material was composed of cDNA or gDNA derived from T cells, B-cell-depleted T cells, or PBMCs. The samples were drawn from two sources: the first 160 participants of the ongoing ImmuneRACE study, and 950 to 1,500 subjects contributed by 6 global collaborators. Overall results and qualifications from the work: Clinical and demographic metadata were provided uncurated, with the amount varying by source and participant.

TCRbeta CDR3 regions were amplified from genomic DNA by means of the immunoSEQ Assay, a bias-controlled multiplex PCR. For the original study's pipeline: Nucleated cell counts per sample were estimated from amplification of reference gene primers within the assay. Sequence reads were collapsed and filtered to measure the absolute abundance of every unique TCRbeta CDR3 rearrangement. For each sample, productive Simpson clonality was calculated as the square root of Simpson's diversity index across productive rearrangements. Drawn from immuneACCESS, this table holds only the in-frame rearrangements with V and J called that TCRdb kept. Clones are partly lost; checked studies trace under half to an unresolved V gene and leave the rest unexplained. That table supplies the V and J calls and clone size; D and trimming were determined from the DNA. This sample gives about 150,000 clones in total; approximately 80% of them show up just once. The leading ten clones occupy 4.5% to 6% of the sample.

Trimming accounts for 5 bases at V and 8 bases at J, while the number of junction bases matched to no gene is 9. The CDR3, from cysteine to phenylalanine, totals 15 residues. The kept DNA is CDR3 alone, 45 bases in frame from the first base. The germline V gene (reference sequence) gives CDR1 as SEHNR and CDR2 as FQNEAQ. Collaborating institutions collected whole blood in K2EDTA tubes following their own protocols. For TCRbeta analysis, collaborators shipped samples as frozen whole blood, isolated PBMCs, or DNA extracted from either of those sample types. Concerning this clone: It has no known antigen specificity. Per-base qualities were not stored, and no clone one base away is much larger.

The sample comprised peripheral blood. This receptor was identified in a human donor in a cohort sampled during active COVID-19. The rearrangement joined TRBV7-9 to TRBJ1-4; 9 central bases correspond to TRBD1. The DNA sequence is TGTGCCAGCAGCCGGGGGACAGGGAGGAAGGAAAAACTGTTTTTT. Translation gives CASSRGTGRKEKLFF.